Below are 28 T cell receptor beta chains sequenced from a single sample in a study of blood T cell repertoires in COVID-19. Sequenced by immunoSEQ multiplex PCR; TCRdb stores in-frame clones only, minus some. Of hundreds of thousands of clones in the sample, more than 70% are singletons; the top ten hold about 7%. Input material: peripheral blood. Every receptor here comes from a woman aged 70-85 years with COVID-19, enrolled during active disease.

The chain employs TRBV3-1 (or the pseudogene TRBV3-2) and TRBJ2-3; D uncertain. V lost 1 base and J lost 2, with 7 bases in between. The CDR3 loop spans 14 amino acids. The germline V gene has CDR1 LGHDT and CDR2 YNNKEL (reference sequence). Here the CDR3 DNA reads TGTGCCAGCAGCCAAGTCCACTACACAGATACGCAGTATTTT. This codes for CASSQVHYTDTQYF.

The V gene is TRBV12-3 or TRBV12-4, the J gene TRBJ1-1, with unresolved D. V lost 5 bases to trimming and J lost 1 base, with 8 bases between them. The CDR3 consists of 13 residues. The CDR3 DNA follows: TGTGCCAGCAGTATAGACGGGAACACTGAAGCTTTCTTT. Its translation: CASSIDGNTEAFF.

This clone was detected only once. The CDR3 is CATSSPGAGETQYF. CDR3 bases: TGTGCCACCAGCAGTCCCGGCGCGGGAGAGACCCAGTACTTC. The V and J genes are TRBV15 and TRBJ2-5, with a tentative D call TRBD2 (5 bases). V gave up 3 bases and J gave up 4 bases, with 12 bases separating them. Germline V gene lookup returns CDR1 LNHNV and CDR2 YYDKDF (reference sequence). The CDR3 consists of 14 residues.

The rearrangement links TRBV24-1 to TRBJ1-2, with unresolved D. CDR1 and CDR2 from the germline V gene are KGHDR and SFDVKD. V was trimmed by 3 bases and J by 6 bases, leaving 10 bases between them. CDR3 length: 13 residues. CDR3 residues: CATSDEGRDGYTF. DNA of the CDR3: TGTGCCACCAGTGATGAAGGGAGGGATGGCTACACCTTC.

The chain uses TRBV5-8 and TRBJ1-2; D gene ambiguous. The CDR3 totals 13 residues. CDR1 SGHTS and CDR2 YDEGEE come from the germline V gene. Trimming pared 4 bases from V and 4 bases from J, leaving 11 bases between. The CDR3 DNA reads TGTGCCAGCAGCCCCCAGATTCTCTATGGCTACACCTTC. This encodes CASSPQILYGYTF.

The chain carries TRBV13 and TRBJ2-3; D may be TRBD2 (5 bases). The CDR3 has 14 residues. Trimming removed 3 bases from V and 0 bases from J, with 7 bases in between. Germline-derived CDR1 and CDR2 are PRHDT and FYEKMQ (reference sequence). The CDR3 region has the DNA TGTGCCAGCAGCTTCGGCGGGAGCACAGATACGCAGTATTTT. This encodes CASSFGGSTDTQYF.

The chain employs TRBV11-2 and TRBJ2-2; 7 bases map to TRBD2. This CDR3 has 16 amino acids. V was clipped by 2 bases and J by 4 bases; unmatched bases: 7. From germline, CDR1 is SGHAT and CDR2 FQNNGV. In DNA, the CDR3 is TGTGCCAGCAGCTTACCAAGGCCGGGGGGCACCGGGGAGCTGTTTTTT. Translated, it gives CASSLPRPGGTGELFF.

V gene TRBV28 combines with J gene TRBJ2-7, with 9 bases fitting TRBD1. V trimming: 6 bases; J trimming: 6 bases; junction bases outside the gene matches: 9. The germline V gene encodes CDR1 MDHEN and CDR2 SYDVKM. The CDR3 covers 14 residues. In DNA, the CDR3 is TGTGCCAGCAGGTCATCCGGGACAGGGTCCGAGCAGTACTTC. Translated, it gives CASRSSGTGSEQYF.

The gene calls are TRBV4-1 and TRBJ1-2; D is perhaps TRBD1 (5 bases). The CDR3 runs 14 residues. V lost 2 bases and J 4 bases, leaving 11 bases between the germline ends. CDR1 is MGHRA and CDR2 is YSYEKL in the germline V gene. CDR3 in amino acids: CASSQYQGFYGYTF. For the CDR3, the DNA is TGCGCCAGCAGCCAATACCAGGGATTCTATGGCTACACCTTC.

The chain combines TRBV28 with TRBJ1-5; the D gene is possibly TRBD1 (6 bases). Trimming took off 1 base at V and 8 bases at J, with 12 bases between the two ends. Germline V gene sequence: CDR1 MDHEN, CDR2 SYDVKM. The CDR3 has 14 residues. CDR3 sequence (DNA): TGTGCCAGCAGTTTATTCAGAGGGGGAAAGCCCCAGCATTTT. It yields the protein CASSLFRGGKPQHF.

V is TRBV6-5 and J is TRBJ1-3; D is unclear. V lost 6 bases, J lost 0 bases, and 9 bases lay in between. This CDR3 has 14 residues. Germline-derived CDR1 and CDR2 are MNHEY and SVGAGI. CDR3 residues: CASSSTSSGNTIYF. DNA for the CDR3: TGTGCCAGCAGCTCTACGAGCTCTGGAAACACCATATATTTT.

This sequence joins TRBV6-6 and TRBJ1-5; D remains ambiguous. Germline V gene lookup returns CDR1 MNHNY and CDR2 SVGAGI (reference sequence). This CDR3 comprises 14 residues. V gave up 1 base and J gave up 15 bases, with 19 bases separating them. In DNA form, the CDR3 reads TGTGCCAGCAGTTACTATGAGGCCCCCCAAATGTGGCATTTT. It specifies CASSYYEAPQMWHF.

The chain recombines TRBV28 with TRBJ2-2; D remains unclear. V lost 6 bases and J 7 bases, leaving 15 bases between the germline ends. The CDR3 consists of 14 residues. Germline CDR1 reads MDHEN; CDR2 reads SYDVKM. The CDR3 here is CASSRPPRGGELFF. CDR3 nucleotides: TGTGCCAGCAGCAGACCCCCGAGAGGCGGGGAGCTGTTTTTT.

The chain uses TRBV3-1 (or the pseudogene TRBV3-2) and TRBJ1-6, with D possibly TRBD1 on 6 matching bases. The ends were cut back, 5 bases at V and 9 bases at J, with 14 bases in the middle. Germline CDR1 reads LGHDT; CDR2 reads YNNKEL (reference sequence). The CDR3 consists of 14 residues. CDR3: CASSTSDSFSPLHF. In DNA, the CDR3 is TGTGCCAGCAGCACCTCGGACAGCTTTTCACCCCTCCACTTT.

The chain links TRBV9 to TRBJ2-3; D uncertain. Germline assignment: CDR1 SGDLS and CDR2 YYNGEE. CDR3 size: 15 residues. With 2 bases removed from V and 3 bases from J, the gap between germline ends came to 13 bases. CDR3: CASSVGGVRTDTQYF. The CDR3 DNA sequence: TGTGCCAGCAGCGTCGGTGGAGTTCGGACAGATACGCAGTATTTT.

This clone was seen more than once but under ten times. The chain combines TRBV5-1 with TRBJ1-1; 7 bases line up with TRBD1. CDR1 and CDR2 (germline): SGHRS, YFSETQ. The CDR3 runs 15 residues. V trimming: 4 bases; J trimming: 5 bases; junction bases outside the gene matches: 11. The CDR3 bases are TGCGCCAGCAGCCTGGGGCCCCCAGGGGGGACTGAAGCTTTCTTT. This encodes CASSLGPPGGTEAFF.

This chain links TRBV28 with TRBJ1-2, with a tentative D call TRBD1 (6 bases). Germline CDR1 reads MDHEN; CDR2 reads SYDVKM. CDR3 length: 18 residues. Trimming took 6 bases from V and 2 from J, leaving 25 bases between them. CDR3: CASSLSLPVDSGNYGYTF. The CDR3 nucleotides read TGTGCCAGCAGCCTTTCCCTTCCGGTGGACAGTGGGAACTATGGCTACACCTTC.

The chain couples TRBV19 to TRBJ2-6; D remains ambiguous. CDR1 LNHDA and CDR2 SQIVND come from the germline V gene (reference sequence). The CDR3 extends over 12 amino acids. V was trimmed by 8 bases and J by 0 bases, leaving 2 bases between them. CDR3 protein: CASHSGANVLTF. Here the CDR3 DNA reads TGTGCCAGTCACTCTGGGGCCAACGTCCTGACTTTC.

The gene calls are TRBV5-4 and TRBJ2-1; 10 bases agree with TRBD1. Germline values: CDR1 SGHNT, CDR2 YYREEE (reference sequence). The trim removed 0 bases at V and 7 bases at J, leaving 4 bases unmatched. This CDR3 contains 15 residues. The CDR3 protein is CASSLEGQGLNEQFF. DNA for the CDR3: TGTGCCAGCAGCTTGGAGGGACAGGGGCTAAATGAGCAGTTCTTC.

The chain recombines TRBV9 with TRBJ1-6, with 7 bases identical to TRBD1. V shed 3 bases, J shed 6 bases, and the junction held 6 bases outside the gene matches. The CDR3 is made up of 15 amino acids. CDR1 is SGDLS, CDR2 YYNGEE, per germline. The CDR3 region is CASSGLGQANSPLHF. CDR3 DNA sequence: TGTGCCAGCAGCGGGCTAGGACAGGCTAATTCACCCCTCCACTTT.

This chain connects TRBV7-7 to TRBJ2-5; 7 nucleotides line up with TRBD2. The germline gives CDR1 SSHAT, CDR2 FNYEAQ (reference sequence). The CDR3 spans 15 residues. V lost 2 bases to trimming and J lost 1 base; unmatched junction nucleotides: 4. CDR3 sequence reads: CASSLNGGSQETQYF. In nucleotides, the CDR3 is TGTGCCAGCAGCTTAAACGGGGGGTCCCAAGAGACCCAGTACTTC.

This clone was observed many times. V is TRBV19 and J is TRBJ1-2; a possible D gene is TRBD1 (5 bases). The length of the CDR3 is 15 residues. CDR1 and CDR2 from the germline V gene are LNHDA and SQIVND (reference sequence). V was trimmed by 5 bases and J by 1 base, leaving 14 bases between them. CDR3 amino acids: CASSPSSGVNYGYTF. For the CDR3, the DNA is TGTGCCAGTAGTCCCTCCTCGGGGGTTAACTATGGCTACACCTTC. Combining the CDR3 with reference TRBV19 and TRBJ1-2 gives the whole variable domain DGGITQSPKYLFRKEGQNVTLSCEQNLNHDAMYWYRQDPGQGLRLIYYSQIVNDFQKGDIAEGYSVSREKKESFPLTVTSAQKNPTAFYLCASSPSSGVNYGYTFGSGTRLTVV.

The CDR3 nucleotides are TGTGCCAGCAGTTCCAGAGGAGGAGGGGGGGCAACTAATGAAAAACTGTTTTTT. Translating gives CASSSRGGGGATNEKLFF. This chain connects TRBV27 to TRBJ1-4; D possibly corresponds to TRBD1 (6 bases). Trimming removed 4 bases from V and 0 bases from J, with 18 bases in between. CDR1 and CDR2 (germline): MNHEY, SMNVEV (reference sequence). The CDR3 sequence is 18 residues long.

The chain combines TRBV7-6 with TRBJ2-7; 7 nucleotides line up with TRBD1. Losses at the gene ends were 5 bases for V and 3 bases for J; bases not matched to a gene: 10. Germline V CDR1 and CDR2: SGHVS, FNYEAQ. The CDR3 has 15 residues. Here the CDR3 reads CASSAGTDTLYEQYF. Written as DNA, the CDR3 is TGTGCCAGCAGCGCCGGGACAGATACACTCTACGAGCAGTACTTC.

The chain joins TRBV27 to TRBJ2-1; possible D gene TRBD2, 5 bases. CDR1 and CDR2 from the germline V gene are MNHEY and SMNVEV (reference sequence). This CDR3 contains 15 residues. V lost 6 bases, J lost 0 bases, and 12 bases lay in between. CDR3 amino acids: CASSGAAGSYNEQFF. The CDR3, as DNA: TGTGCCAGCAGCGGAGCGGCTGGCTCCTACAATGAGCAGTTCTTC.

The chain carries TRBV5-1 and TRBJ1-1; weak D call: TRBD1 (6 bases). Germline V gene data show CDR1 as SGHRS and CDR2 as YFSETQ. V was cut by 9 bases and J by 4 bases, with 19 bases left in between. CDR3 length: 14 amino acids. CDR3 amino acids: CATSLRGEGTEAFF. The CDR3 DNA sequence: TGCGCCACCTCCCTAAGGGGGGAGGGCACTGAAGCTTTCTTT. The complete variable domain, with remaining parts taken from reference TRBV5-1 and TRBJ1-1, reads KAGVTQTPRYLIKTRGQQVTLSCSPISGHRSVSWYQQTPGQGLQFLFEYFSETQRNKGNFPGRFSGRQFSNSRSEMNVSTLELGDSALYLCATSLRGEGTEAFFGQGTRLTVV.

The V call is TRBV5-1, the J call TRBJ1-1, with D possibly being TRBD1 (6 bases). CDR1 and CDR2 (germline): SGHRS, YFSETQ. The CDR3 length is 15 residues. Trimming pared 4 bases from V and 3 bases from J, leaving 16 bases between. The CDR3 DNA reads TGCGCCAGCAGCCCGGGAGGGGGGCGCGACACTGAAGCTTTCTTT. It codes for CASSPGGGRDTEAFF.

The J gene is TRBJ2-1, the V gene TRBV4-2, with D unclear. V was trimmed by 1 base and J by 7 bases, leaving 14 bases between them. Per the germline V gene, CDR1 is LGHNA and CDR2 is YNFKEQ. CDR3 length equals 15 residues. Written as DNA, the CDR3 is TGTGCCAGCAGCCAAGGGTCCCCGACGAGGAATGAGCAGTTCTTC. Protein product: CASSQGSPTRNEQFF.